The 8 T cell receptor beta chains in this list originate from one sample, sequenced in a study of beta chain features in type 1 diabetes (dated by TCRdb to the late 2010s). Library generation was performed with the immunoSEQ multiplex PCR assay. The entire isolated RNA was reverse transcribed using the High Capacity cDNA Reverse Transcription Kit, and thus expressed TCRB transcripts were sequenced. As stored in TCRdb, this immuneACCESS dataset retains in-frame rearrangements with V and J assigned. A fraction of the clones does not appear; measured against another copy, unresolved V genes explain less than half of the discrepancy, and the remainder lacks a known reason. The table for this sample lists 310,000 or so clones; roughly 8% of them were counted only once. The ten largest account for roughly 0.44% of the sample. Sequenced input: central memory CD4+ T cells from blood. The receptors shown here come from a woman aged 18-29 years in good health.

This clone was counted only a few times. The chain uses TRBV11-2 and TRBJ1-2; possibly TRBD1 for D (5 bases). The germline V and J ends were trimmed by 5 bases and 4 bases, with 20 bases remaining between them. Germline V lookup: CDR1 SGHAT, CDR2 FQNNGV. The CDR3 is 16 amino acids. CDR3 DNA sequence: TGTGCCAGCAGCAGATCCGGGACGGCGAAGACCTATGGCTACACCTTC. It encodes CASSRSGTAKTYGYTF.

This rearrangement joins TRBV23-1 to TRBJ2-5, with D unclear. TRBV23-1 is classed as an ORF, of uncertain function. The ends were cut back, 0 bases at V and 5 bases at J, with 19 bases in the middle. The length of the CDR3 is 17 residues. Written as DNA, the CDR3 is TGCGCCAGCAGTCAATCGAGTTGGGCTCAACAAGTTGAGACCCAGTACTTC. Its translation: CASSQSSWAQQVETQYF.

The chain has TRBV5-4 and TRBJ2-7; either TRBD1 or TRBD2 may supply D (5 bases each). Looked up from germline, CDR1 is SGHNT and CDR2 is YYREEE (reference sequence). The CDR3 totals 13 residues. The V and J ends lost 4 bases and 2 bases respectively, with 10 bases between them. In nucleotides, the CDR3 is TGTGCCAGCAGCCGGGACCCCACCTACGAGCAGTACTTC. It encodes CASSRDPTYEQYF. The whole variable domain, filled in from reference TRBV5-4 and TRBJ2-7, reads ETGVTQSPTHLIKTRGQQVTLRCSSQSGHNTVSWYQQALGQGPQFIFQYYREEENGRGNFPPRFSGLQFPNYSSELNVNALELDDSALYLCASSRDPTYEQYFGPGTRLTVT.

This clone occurred a few times. This chain links TRBV6-6 with TRBJ2-1; 12 nucleotides agree with TRBD1. CDR3 length: 14 amino acids. Germline loops: CDR1 MNHNY, CDR2 SVGAGI (reference sequence). Trimming cost V 8 bases and J 9 bases; bases outside gene matches: 8. CDR3 in amino acids: CASRPGQGAIEQFF. Here the CDR3 DNA reads TGTGCCAGCCGACCGGGACAGGGGGCGATTGAGCAGTTCTTC.

The CDR3 coding sequence is TGTGCCAGCAGCGTCCTAGCGGGAGGGGTAGATACGCAGTATTTT. Translated: CASSVLAGGVDTQYF. The chain employs TRBV9 and TRBJ2-3; 12 nucleotides match TRBD2. V dropped 2 bases and J dropped 5; count of bases not matched to a gene: 3. The CDR3 is 15 residues long. Germline V gene data show CDR1 as SGDLS and CDR2 as YYNGEE.

The chain carries TRBV7-2 and TRBJ1-2, with D perhaps TRBD1 (5 bases). This CDR3 has 13 residues. Per germline, CDR1 SGHTA and CDR2 FQGNSA. With 2 bases removed from V and 4 bases from J, the gap between germline ends came to 8 bases. The CDR3 loop is CASSLQGAYGYTF. Here the CDR3 DNA reads TGTGCCAGCAGCTTACAGGGAGCCTATGGCTACACCTTC.

This clone was picked up many times. V is TRBV27 and J is TRBJ1-1; D is ambiguous. CDR3 length equals 12 residues. The germline gives CDR1 MNHEY, CDR2 SMNVEV (reference sequence). V lost 6 bases to trimming and J lost 7 bases, with 12 bases between them. The CDR3 reads CASRKAWGEAFF. As DNA, the CDR3 is TGTGCCAGCAGAAAAGCTTGGGGTGAAGCTTTCTTT.

This clone has a handful of counts. The chain is built from TRBV7-2 and TRBJ2-1; a possible D gene is TRBD2 (6 bases). The V end lost 5 bases, the J end lost 0 bases, and 14 bases lay between the germline ends. CDR1 SGHTA and CDR2 FQGNSA come from the germline V gene. The length of the CDR3 is 16 residues. In nucleotides, the CDR3 is TGTGCCAGCAGCAAAATAGCGGAGAGCTCCTACAATGAGCAGTTCTTC. Translation: CASSKIAESSYNEQFF.